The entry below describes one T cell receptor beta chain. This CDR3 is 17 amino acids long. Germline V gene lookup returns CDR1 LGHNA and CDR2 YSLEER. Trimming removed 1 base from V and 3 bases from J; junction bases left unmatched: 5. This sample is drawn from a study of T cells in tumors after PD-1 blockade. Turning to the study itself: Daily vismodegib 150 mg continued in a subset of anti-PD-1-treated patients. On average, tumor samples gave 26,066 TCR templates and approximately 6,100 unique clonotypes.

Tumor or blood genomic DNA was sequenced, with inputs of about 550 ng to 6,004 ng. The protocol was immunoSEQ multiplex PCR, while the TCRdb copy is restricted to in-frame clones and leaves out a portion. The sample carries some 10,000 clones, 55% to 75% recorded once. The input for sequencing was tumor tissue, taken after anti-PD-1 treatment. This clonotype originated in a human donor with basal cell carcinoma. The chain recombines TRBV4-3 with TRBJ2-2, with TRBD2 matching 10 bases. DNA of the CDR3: TGCGCCAGCAGCCAAGGGTATGGGACTAGCGACACCGGGGAGCTGTTTTTT. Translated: CASSQGYGTSDTGELFF.